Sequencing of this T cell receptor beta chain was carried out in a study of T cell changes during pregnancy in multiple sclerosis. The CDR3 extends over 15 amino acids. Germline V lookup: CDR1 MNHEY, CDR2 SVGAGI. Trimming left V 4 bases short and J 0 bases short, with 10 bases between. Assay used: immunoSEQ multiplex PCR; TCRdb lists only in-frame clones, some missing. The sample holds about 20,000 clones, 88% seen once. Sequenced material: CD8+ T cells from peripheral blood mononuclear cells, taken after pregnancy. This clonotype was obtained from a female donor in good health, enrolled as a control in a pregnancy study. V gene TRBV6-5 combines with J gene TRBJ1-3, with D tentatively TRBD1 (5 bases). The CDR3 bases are TGTGCCAGCAGTTCCGACAGCAACTCTGGAAACACCATATATTTT. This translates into CASSSDSNSGNTIYF.